A selection of T cell receptor beta chains follows, all from one sample in a study of CD8 T cells in Susac syndrome. From the immunoSEQ multiplex PCR reads, TCRdb called clonotypes with MiXCR, one entry per CDR3 protein. The top ten clones hold roughly 0.21% of a sample with 250,000 to 300,000 distinct CDR3 sequences, 85% of them seen once. The sample was CD8+ T cells from PBMCs. These receptor sequences come from a human donor with multiple sclerosis. Both conserved end residues are part of each CDR3. A D gene is named only where the DNA matches it firmly. Clone size is not always given. Where it is, it says once, few, many or a class for expanded clones.

TRBV27	.	TRBJ1-5	.	17	CASSTLASPEGNQPQHF	TGTGCCAGCAGTACCCTTGCCAGTCCCGAGGGCAATCAGCCCCAGCATTTT
TRBV9	TRBD2	TRBJ2-5	.	18	CASSTDQGLAGASETQYF	TGTGCCAGCAGCACCGACCAAGGACTAGCGGGAGCGTCCGAGACCCAGTACTTC
TRBV28	TRBD1	TRBJ1-1	.	15	CASSLIQGVYTEAFF	TGTGCCAGCAGTTTAATTCAGGGGGTCTATACTGAAGCTTTCTTT
TRBV19	.	TRBJ1-5	.	20	CASSILIWALGPYSNQPQHF	TGTGCCAGTAGTATCCTTATTTGGGCACTGGGGCCGTATAGCAATCAGCCCCAGCATTTT
TRBV21-1	.	TRBJ2-6	.	18	CASSRHRVESSGANILTF	TGTGCCAGCAGCCGTCACAGGGTCGAGAGCTCTGGGGCCAACATCCTGACTTTC
TRBV19	.	TRBJ2-3	.	10	CAQGAYTQYF	TGTGCCCAAGGGGCGTATACGCAGTATTTT
TRBV19	TRBD2	TRBJ2-1	.	13	CASSKGLADEQFF	TGTGCCAGTAGTAAGGGACTAGCGGATGAGCAGTTCTTC
TRBV24-1	.	TRBJ2-7	.	14	CATSDPGQGYEQYF	TGTGCCACCAGTGATCCGGGGCAAGGCTACGAGCAGTACTTC
TRBV4-2	.	TRBJ2-2	few	16	CASSQVTIGDTGELFF	TGTGCCAGCAGCCAAGTGACTATCGGGGACACCGGGGAGCTGTTTTTT
TRBV28	TRBD1	TRBJ1-5	once	14	CASRPRQGLQPQHF	TGTGCCAGCAGGCCTCGACAGGGGCTCCAGCCCCAGCATTTT
TRBV7-9	TRBD1	TRBJ2-7	.	15	CASSFLRGHNYEQYF	TGTGCCAGCAGCTTCCTTAGGGGGCACAACTACGAGCAGTACTTC
TRBV19	.	TRBJ2-5	.	13	CASRSPFQETQYF	TGTGCCAGTAGGTCTCCTTTCCAAGAGACCCAGTACTTC
TRBV5-1	.	TRBJ1-1	.	14	CASSLDSRNTEAFF	TGCGCCAGCAGCTTGGACAGCCGGAACACTGAAGCTTTCTTT
TRBV7-6	TRBD2	TRBJ2-3	once	18	CASSFKLAGGLSTDTQYF	TGTGCCAGCAGCTTCAAACTAGCGGGAGGGCTTAGCACAGATACGCAGTATTTT
TRBV30	.	TRBJ1-6	.	13	CAWSDTQRSPLHF	TGTGCCTGGAGTGACACCCAGAGATCACCCCTCCACTTT
TRBV6-2/TRBV6-3	.	TRBJ2-7	.	11	CASTSYHEQYF	TGTGCCAGCACGTCGTACCACGAGCAGTACTTC
TRBV7-2	TRBD2	TRBJ2-1	.	16	CASSSIAGVIYNEQFF	TGTGCCAGCAGTTCTATAGCGGGAGTCATATACAATGAGCAGTTCTTC
TRBV20-1	.	TRBJ2-7	.	13	CSARIAERYEQYF	TGCAGTGCTAGAATCGCGGAGCGGTACGAGCAGTACTTC
TRBV28	TRBD2	TRBJ2-7	.	15	CASSFLQAGVAEQYF	TGTGCCAGCAGTTTTCTTCAAGCGGGAGTTGCCGAGCAGTACTTC
TRBV20-1	.	TRBJ1-1	.	14	CSALSPNPNTEAFF	TGCAGTGCCCTCAGCCCTAATCCGAACACTGAAGCTTTCTTT
TRBV4-3	TRBD2	TRBJ2-7	few	15	CASSQGSGSSYEQYF	TGCGCCAGCAGCCAAGGAAGCGGGAGCTCCTACGAGCAGTACTTC
TRBV12-3/TRBV12-4	TRBD1	TRBJ1-2	.	15	CASSFEGQGLSGYTF	TGTGCCAGCAGCTTTGAGGGACAGGGGTTATCTGGCTACACCTTC
TRBV20-1	TRBD1	TRBJ2-5	.	15	CSARRAGGSGETQYF	TGCAGTGCTAGACGGGCAGGGGGCTCAGGAGAGACCCAGTACTTC
TRBV3-1	TRBD2	TRBJ2-7	.	17	CASSQSLRGLSRGEQYF	TGTGCCAGCAGCCAAAGCTTGCGGGGGTTATCCCGGGGTGAGCAGTACTTC
TRBV4-3	TRBD2	TRBJ2-7	.	15	CASSQILAGTYEQYF	TGCGCCAGCAGCCAAATACTAGCGGGAACCTACGAGCAGTACTTC
TRBV6-6	.	TRBJ2-7	.	15	CASSSTGTEAYEQYF	TGTGCCAGCAGTTCAACCGGGACCGAGGCCTACGAGCAGTACTTC
TRBV7-9	.	TRBJ1-5	.	14	CASSKGGLGQPQHF	TGTGCCAGCAGTAAGGGGGGATTGGGACAGCCCCAGCATTTT
TRBV21-1	.	TRBJ1-5	.	17	CASSKEGSTEVNQPQHF	TGTGCCAGCAGCAAAGAGGGGTCCACTGAGGTCAATCAGCCCCAGCATTTT
TRBV19	.	TRBJ2-7	.	14	CASTTGPGSYEQYF	TGTGCCAGTACCACAGGACCGGGCTCCTACGAGCAGTACTTC
TRBV7-6	.	TRBJ1-1	few	14	CASSPTPGDTEAFF	TGTGCCAGCAGCCCCACTCCAGGGGACACTGAAGCTTTCTTT
TRBV5-1	.	TRBJ2-7	few	14	CASSWGTGSYEQYF	TGCGCCAGCAGTTGGGGCACCGGGTCTTACGAGCAGTACTTC
TRBV19	.	TRBJ2-2	.	13	CASSAASPGELFF	TGTGCCAGTAGTGCGGCTTCGCCCGGGGAGCTGTTTTTT
TRBV27	.	TRBJ1-1	.	14	CASSTDGGDTEAFF	TGTGCCAGCAGTACCGACGGGGGGGACACTGAAGCTTTCTTT
TRBV6-5	.	TRBJ2-7	.	18	CASSYESSWSSSVSEQYF	TGTGCCAGCAGTTACGAGTCTTCATGGAGTAGTAGTGTTTCCGAGCAGTACTTC
TRBV11-3	.	TRBJ1-5	.	16	CASSLEAGLGNQPQHF	TGTGCCAGCAGCTTAGAGGCAGGCCTGGGGAATCAGCCCCAGCATTTT
TRBV28	.	TRBJ1-5	.	13	CASRLSSNQPQHF	TGTGCCAGCAGGCTCAGTAGCAATCAGCCCCAGCATTTT
TRBV29-1	.	TRBJ2-2	.	8	CSRRELFF	TGCAGCAGGAGGGAGCTGTTTTTT
TRBV29-1	.	TRBJ1-1	once	12	CSVEDLGTEAFF	TGCAGCGTTGAAGATCTAGGCACTGAAGCTTTCTTT
TRBV4-3	.	TRBJ1-5	.	15	CASSQDRAGFQPQHF	TGCGCCAGCAGCCAAGATCGGGCAGGGTTCCAGCCCCAGCATTTT
TRBV27	TRBD2	TRBJ2-1	once	16	CASSLGTSGVYNEQFF	TGTGCCAGCAGTTTAGGGACTAGCGGGGTTTACAATGAGCAGTTCTTC
TRBV18	.	TRBJ2-1	.	15	CASSPSLSTFDEQFF	TGTGCCAGCTCACCATCCCTATCTACATTTGATGAGCAGTTCTTC
TRBV7-2	.	TRBJ2-7	.	15	CASSLEDGRVYEQYF	TGTGCCAGCAGCTTAGAGGACGGCCGGGTCTACGAGCAGTACTTC